Shown below are 16 T cell receptor beta chains from a single sample sequenced in a study of blood T cell repertoires in COVID-19 (dated by TCRdb to 2019 to 2021). Receptor amplification or capture employed the immunoSEQ multiplex PCR assay. In its TCRdb copy, this immuneACCESS table keeps in-frame sequences only and misses some clones. Where compared with another copy, unresolved V genes explain less than half of these, and the others have no known cause. Within this sample are 85,000 to 120,000 clones, with 76% of them counted one time only. The ten biggest clones cover more than 5% of the sample. What was sequenced was peripheral blood. These receptors came from a man older than 75 with COVID-19, enrolled during active disease.

This rearrangement joins TRBV30 to TRBJ1-3; D gene ambiguous. Deletions cut 5 bases from V and 4 bases from J, with 6 bases between. The CDR3 covers 11 residues. Germline lookup yields CDR1 GTSNPN and CDR2 SVGIG (reference sequence). For the CDR3, the DNA is TGTGCCTGGCTGAGGGGAAACACCATATATTTT. It is translated as CAWLRGNTIYF.

This sequence joins TRBV5-1 and TRBJ2-1; weak D call: TRBD2 (6 bases). The V end lost 2 bases, the J end lost 4 bases, and 10 bases lay between the germline ends. Germline CDR1 is SGHRS and CDR2 is YFSETQ. The CDR3 has 14 amino acids. The chain's CDR3 is CASSFTGVYNEQFF. DNA for the CDR3: TGCGCCAGCAGCTTCACGGGAGTTTACAATGAGCAGTTCTTC.

In this sample, this clone turned up once. The V and J genes are TRBV7-8 and TRBJ2-5; 13 bases map to TRBD2. CDR3 length equals 17 residues. Germline CDR1 and CDR2: SGHVS and FQNEAQ. J was trimmed by 5 bases and V by 2 bases; bases with no gene match: 8. The CDR3: CASSLPGLAGDEETQYF. DNA for the CDR3: TGTGCCAGCAGCTTACCCGGACTAGCGGGAGACGAGGAGACCCAGTACTTC.

A word on this clone: This CDR3 is also generated by other DNA sequences in the sample. This sequence joins TRBV6-5 and TRBJ1-2; 10 bases fit TRBD1. This CDR3 has 16 residues. The junction had 7 bases not matched to a gene; V was cut back by 2 bases and J by 4 bases. CDR1 and CDR2 (germline): MNHEY, SVGAGI. The CDR3 nucleotides are TGTGCCAGCAGTTACGTCCGGACAGGGGGAGGCTATGGCTACACCTTC. This codes for CASSYVRTGGGYGYTF.

The rearrangement links TRBV18 to TRBJ1-1; 9 nucleotides match TRBD1. Germline CDR1 and CDR2: KGHSH and LQKENI. The J segment lost 1 base and the V segment lost 0 bases, leaving 3 bases of the junction unmatched. The CDR3 sequence is 16 residues long. The CDR3 is CASSPPGTGPNTEAFF. CDR3 nucleotides: TGTGCCAGCTCACCACCCGGGACAGGGCCGAACACTGAAGCTTTCTTT. Full variable domain (remainder filled in from reference TRBV18 and TRBJ1-1): NAGVMQNPRHLVRRRGQEARLRCSPMKGHSHVYWYRQLPEEGLKFMVYLQKENIIDESGMPKERFSAEFPKEGPSILRIQQVVRGDSAAYFCASSPPGTGPNTEAFFGQGTRLTVV.

This rearrangement joins TRBV6-5 to TRBJ1-1; D unresolved. Trimming pared 2 bases from V and 1 base from J, leaving 8 bases between. The CDR3 is made up of 14 amino acids. Germline V gives CDR1 MNHEY, CDR2 SVGAGI. CDR3 nucleotides: TGTGCCAGCAGTTACGGCGCAGGGAACACTGAAGCTTTCTTT. Its translation: CASSYGAGNTEAFF.

The table lists this clone with a count of one. The V and J genes are TRBV29-1 and TRBJ2-3; 7 bases are shared with TRBD2. The length of the CDR3 is 15 residues. The germline CDR1 and CDR2 sequences are SQVTM and ANQGSEA. V shed 6 bases and J 5 bases; nucleotides not matched to a gene: 14. CDR3 sequence reads: CSVPQGPGGKDTQYF. In nucleotides, the CDR3 is TGCAGCGTACCCCAGGGCCCCGGGGGGAAAGATACGCAGTATTTT.

This clone has only a few counts. The CDR3 DNA reads TGTGCCAGCAAAGCGGGAGGGGCTCGGGATACGCAGTATTTT. The encoded protein is CASKAGGARDTQYF. V gene TRBV28 combines with J gene TRBJ2-3; the match to TRBD2 covers 10 bases. The CDR3 runs to 14 residues. Per germline, CDR1 MDHEN and CDR2 SYDVKM. J was trimmed by 6 bases and V by 7 bases; bases with no gene match: 7.

The chain links TRBV11-2 to TRBJ2-5, with 7 bases lining up with TRBD2. V trimming: 4 bases; J trimming: 2 bases; junction bases outside the gene matches: 10. Germline CDR1 SGHAT, CDR2 FQNNGV. This CDR3 has 16 amino acids. CDR3 region: CASSSPGRARQETQYF. CDR3 bases: TGTGCCAGCAGCTCCCCGGGGAGGGCCCGGCAAGAGACCCAGTACTTC.

V usage is TRBV27 and J usage is TRBJ2-1; 8 bases are a match to TRBD2. V was clipped by 1 base and J by 9 bases; unmatched bases: 14. The CDR3 runs 17 residues. The V gene's germline CDR1 is MNHEY and CDR2 SMNVEV (reference sequence). DNA of the CDR3: TGTGCCAGCAGTTTATATCGGGCGGGAGGCCGGATGGGTGAGCAGTTCTTC. It codes for CASSLYRAGGRMGEQFF.

The rearrangement uses TRBV5-1 and TRBJ1-1, with D maybe TRBD1 (5 bases). The CDR3 spans 13 residues. Germline V gene sequence: CDR1 SGHRS, CDR2 YFSETQ. Trimming removed 7 bases from V and 2 bases from J, with 12 bases in between. CDR3 sequence reads: CASSTESNTEAFF. The DNA of the CDR3 is TGCGCCAGCTCGACAGAAAGTAACACTGAAGCTTTCTTT.

J is TRBJ1-5 and V is TRBV19; D uncertain. Germline CDR1 reads LNHDA; CDR2 reads SQIVND (reference sequence). V dropped 6 bases and J dropped 6 bases, with 6 bases sitting between them. The CDR3 has 11 residues. This CDR3 is CASRYSQPQHF. CDR3 nucleotide sequence: TGTGCCAGTAGATACAGTCAGCCCCAGCATTTT.

The rearrangement links TRBV27 to TRBJ1-6, with D possibly TRBD1 on 5 matching bases. Trimming cost V 0 bases and J 0 bases, with 12 bases left between them. CDR1 and CDR2 (germline): MNHEY, SMNVEV (reference sequence). The CDR3 is made up of 18 amino acids. The CDR3 nucleotides are TGTGCCAGCAGTTTATCCGCAGGGCGAAGCTCCTATAATTCACCCCTCCACTTT. It translates to CASSLSAGRSSYNSPLHF.

The rearrangement joins TRBV9 to TRBJ2-1; 7 bases are a match to TRBD2. This CDR3 has 14 amino acids. CDR1 and CDR2 (germline): SGDLS, YYNGEE. Trimming removed 2 bases from V and 5 bases from J; junction bases left unmatched: 4. The CDR3 bases are TGTGCCAGCAGCGTTGGGCTAGCGGACAATGAGCAGTTCTTC. Amino acids: CASSVGLADNEQFF.

The rearrangement uses TRBV5-4 and TRBJ1-2; D may be TRBD1 (6 bases). The CDR3 is 13 residues long. The V gene's germline CDR1 is SGHNT and CDR2 YYREEE (reference sequence). V lost 6 bases and J lost 1, with 10 bases in between. CDR3 loop: CASTPDSNYGYTF. In DNA, the CDR3 is TGTGCCAGCACCCCGGACAGTAACTATGGCTACACCTTC.

The chain combines TRBV6-1 with TRBJ1-6; 8 bases match TRBD1. The CDR3 totals 16 residues. J gave up 10 bases and V 4 bases, and 12 bases lay outside the gene matches. Germline V gene lookup returns CDR1 MNHNS and CDR2 SASEGT. CDR3 bases: TGTGCCAGCAGTGGGCGGACAGGGTCCTTAGGGTCACCCCTCCACTTT. It codes for CASSGRTGSLGSPLHF.